Following are 31 T cell receptor beta chains from one sample sequenced in a study of T-cell memory formation after mild COVID-19. MiXCR, applied by TCRdb to the 5' RACE reads, yields one record per CDR3 protein. The sample includes approximately 260,000 distinct CDR3 sequences, around 15% seen only once; the top ten take around 20%. The specimen was PBMCs or a T cell subset sorted from them (not recorded which). All receptors come from a man younger than 35 who had mild COVID-19 (a few samples of this study predate the infection). Cell type and time point are not known.

This clonotype was detected ten times or more. V is TRBV12-3 or TRBV12-4 and J is TRBJ1-2; possible D gene TRBD1, 5 bases. Trimming took off 4 bases at V and 7 bases at J, with 7 bases between the two ends. The CDR3 is 11 residues long. CDR3: CASSSGSGYTF. The CDR3 DNA follows: TGTGCCAGCAGTTCAGGGAGTGGCTACACCTTC.

This clonotype showed up just a few times. The junction does not match germline at one end; this may be a read error. The chain has TRBV9 and TRBJ2-5, with 11 bases identical to TRBD2. The germline V gene has CDR1 SGDLS and CDR2 YYNGEE. The CDR3 runs 12 residues. The CDR3: CASSGGAKTQYF. Here the CDR3 DNA reads TGTGCCAGTAGCGGGGGGGCGAAGACCCAGTACTTC.

The sample holds one count of this clonotype. This chain links TRBV18 with TRBJ2-3, with 8 nucleotides matching TRBD1. The CDR3 spans 16 residues. The germline V gene encodes CDR1 KGHSH and CDR2 LQKENI. Trimming cost V 4 bases and J 0 bases; bases outside gene matches: 6. The chain's CDR3 is CASSQLDRGSTDTQYF. CDR3 nucleotide sequence: TGTGCCAGCTCACAACTTGACAGGGGAAGCACAGATACGCAGTATTTT.

The chain recombines TRBV9 with TRBJ2-5; TRBD2 aligns across 8 bases. Germline V gives CDR1 SGDLS, CDR2 YYNGEE. With 4 bases clipped from V and 1 base from J, the junction kept 12 bases outside the gene matches. The CDR3 loop spans 17 amino acids. The DNA of the CDR3 is TGTGCCAGCAGCCTCGCGGGACTAGTGGGGCCCCAAGAGACCCAGTACTTC. This codes for CASSLAGLVGPQETQYF.

Here the CDR3 reads CASSQEVAGGKGSETQYF. The CDR3 DNA follows: TGTGCCAGCAGCCAAGAGGTCGCGGGGGGGAAAGGATCCGAGACCCAGTACTTC. V is TRBV4-2 and J is TRBJ2-5, with 9 bases that match TRBD2. Germline V CDR1 and CDR2: LGHNA, YNFKEQ. This CDR3 contains 18 residues. The V and J ends lost 0 bases and 5 bases, in that order; junction bases with no gene match: 13.

The rearrangement uses TRBV4-3 and TRBJ2-3, with 8 bases identical to TRBD2. Germline values: CDR1 LGHNA, CDR2 YSLEER. The CDR3 extends over 19 amino acids. After removal of 0 bases from V and 0 bases from J, the junction contained 11 bases not matched to a gene. CDR3 sequence reads: CASSQDWFGTSASTDTQYF. In DNA form, the CDR3 reads TGCGCCAGCAGCCAAGATTGGTTCGGGACTAGTGCTAGCACAGATACGCAGTATTTT.

A note on this clonotype: One end of the junction is discordant with germline, which a read error may explain. The chain combines TRBV7-2 with TRBJ2-5; the D gene is possibly TRBD1 (5 bases). This CDR3 is built from 13 residues. CDR1 and CDR2 from the germline V gene are SGHTA and FQGNSA. CDR3 amino acids: CAISFGQGETQYF. The CDR3 DNA is TGTGCCATCAGCTTCGGTCAGGGAGAGACCCAGTACTTC.

V gene TRBV3-1 combines with J gene TRBJ1-1; TRBD1 matches 7 bases. V was clipped by 2 bases and J by 4 bases; unmatched bases: 4. Germline V gives CDR1 LGHDT, CDR2 YNNKEL (reference sequence). This CDR3 comprises 14 residues. The CDR3 sequence: CASSQRQGGTEAFF. CDR3 DNA: TGTGCCAGCAGCCAACGACAGGGCGGCACTGAAGCTTTCTTT.

The V call is TRBV6-6, the J call TRBJ1-2, with a tentative D call TRBD1 (5 bases). The CDR3 sequence is 14 residues long. The ends were cut back, 7 bases at V and 2 bases at J, with 14 bases in the middle. Germline values: CDR1 MNHNY, CDR2 SVGAGI (reference sequence). CDR3 bases: TGTGCCAGCACAAACTTCGGGGGGAACTATGGCTACACCTTC. Amino acids: CASTNFGGNYGYTF.

This clonotype was seen a few times. The V gene is TRBV6-2 or TRBV6-3, the J gene TRBJ2-7; D might be TRBD2 (5 bases). The CDR3 loop spans 11 amino acids. CDR1 and CDR2 (germline): MNHEY, SVGEGT. V shed 6 bases and J shed 6 bases, with 9 bases lying between them. The CDR3 DNA follows: TGTGCCAGCAGCAGAGGGTTCGAGCAGTACGTC. Amino acids: CASSRGFEQYV.

The rearrangement uses TRBV7-6 and TRBJ1-1, with 12 bases fitting TRBD1. V lost 5 bases to trimming and J lost 4 bases; unmatched junction nucleotides: 8. Germline CDR1 reads SGHVS; CDR2 reads FNYEAQ. This CDR3 is built from 16 residues. CDR3 region: CASSTGQGASGTEAFF. CDR3 DNA sequence: TGTGCCAGCAGCACGGGACAGGGGGCATCGGGCACTGAAGCTTTCTTT.

This clonotype was seen a few times. This chain uses TRBV20-1 with TRBJ2-3; 8 positions match TRBD2. The CDR3 totals 15 residues. J gave up 7 bases and V 6 bases, and 15 bases lay outside the gene matches. Germline CDR1 reads DFQATT; CDR2 reads SNEGSKA (reference sequence). CDR3: CSAPDLRRGVYTQYF. The CDR3, as DNA: TGCAGTGCCCCGGACTTAAGGCGGGGGGTTTATACGCAGTATTTT.

This clonotype was counted many times. This CDR3 reads CASSARAGDYEQYV. The CDR3 coding sequence is TGCGCCAGCAGCGCCAGAGCCGGGGACTACGAGCAGTACGTC. This chain links TRBV5-1 with TRBJ2-7, with D maybe TRBD2 (5 bases). The V end lost 4 bases, the J end lost 3 bases, and 14 bases lay between the germline ends. The germline CDR1 and CDR2 sequences are SGHRS and YFSETQ. This CDR3 comprises 14 residues.

The rearrangement joins TRBV27 to TRBJ2-5, with D possibly being TRBD1 (6 bases). Germline lookup yields CDR1 MNHEY and CDR2 SMNVEV (reference sequence). The length of the CDR3 is 15 residues. The V and J ends lost 6 bases and 5 bases respectively, with 19 bases between them. CDR3 sequence reads: CASSLGLGAQETQYF. The DNA for the CDR3 is TGTGCCAGCAGCCTGGGCCTGGGGGCGCAGGAGACCCAGTACTTC.

V and J are TRBV7-6 and TRBJ2-1; 10 bases line up with TRBD2. The CDR3 extends over 14 amino acids. In germline, CDR1 is SGHVS, CDR2 FNYEAQ. V lost 5 bases and J lost 9; bases outside the gene matches: 7. CDR3 amino acids: CASSSIAGGSEQFF. The CDR3 region has the DNA TGTGCCAGCAGCAGCATAGCGGGGGGCAGTGAGCAGTTCTTC.

The rearrangement links TRBV6-5 to TRBJ1-4; TRBD1 matches 9 bases. Trimming removed 5 bases from V and 3 bases from J; junction bases left unmatched: 1. Germline assignment: CDR1 MNHEY and CDR2 SVGAGI. The CDR3 has 14 residues. The CDR3 region is CASSRTGANEKLFF. DNA of the CDR3: TGTGCCAGCAGTCGGACAGGGGCTAATGAAAAACTGTTTTTT.

The rearrangement links TRBV11-2 to TRBJ1-1, with a possible D match to TRBD1 (6 bases). V was shortened by 6 bases and J by 4 bases, with 15 bases between the two germline ends. CDR3 length: 14 residues. The V gene's germline CDR1 is SGHAT and CDR2 FQNNGV. CDR3 protein: CASRGTGRGTEAFF. CDR3 sequence (DNA): TGTGCCAGCAGGGGTACAGGGCGCGGCACTGAAGCTTTCTTT.

The chain joins TRBV7-9 to TRBJ2-7; 8 bases match TRBD2. The V and J ends lost 1 base and 7 bases, in that order; junction bases with no gene match: 9. CDR3 size: 15 residues. Germline V CDR1 and CDR2: SEHNR, FQNEAQ (reference sequence). The CDR3 sequence is CASSLVSGTRREQYF. The CDR3 DNA reads TGTGCCAGCAGCTTAGTTAGCGGGACCCGGCGGGAGCAGTACTTC.

The chain recombines TRBV6-5 with TRBJ1-2; tentative D call: TRBD1 (5 bases). V was pared by 4 bases and J by 3 bases, with 6 bases between. From germline, CDR1 is MNHEY and CDR2 SVGAGI. CDR3 length: 12 amino acids. The CDR3 protein is CASSWGDYGYTF. CDR3 nucleotides: TGTGCCAGCAGTTGGGGGGACTATGGCTACACCTTC.

The chain is built from TRBV12-3 or TRBV12-4 and TRBJ2-1; unclear D gene. The CDR3 sequence is 14 residues long. Trimming shortened V by 6 bases and J by 6 bases, and 15 bases separated the two germline ends. The CDR3 reads CASSPPKGFNEQFF. The DNA of the CDR3 is TGTGCCAGCAGCCCACCTAAGGGATTCAATGAGCAGTTCTTC.

There are a few counts of this clonotype. J is TRBJ2-2 and V is TRBV6-5; D remains unclear. The germline V gene encodes CDR1 MNHEY and CDR2 SVGAGI. V was trimmed by 7 bases and J by 5 bases, leaving 5 bases between them. This CDR3 comprises 11 residues. The DNA for the CDR3 is TGTGCCAGCAAACAGACCGGGGAGCTGTTTTTT. Translated, it gives CASKQTGELFF.

The chain couples TRBV27 to TRBJ1-5; D gene uncertain. Germline V lookup: CDR1 MNHEY, CDR2 SMNVEV (reference sequence). V was pared by 6 bases and J by 0 bases, with 12 bases between. The CDR3 sequence is 15 residues long. The CDR3 DNA is TGTGCCAGCAGCCACTGGGCTGATAGCAATCAGCCCCAGCATTTT. Residues: CASSHWADSNQPQHF.

The gene calls are TRBV9 and TRBJ1-1, with a tentative D call TRBD1 (5 bases). CDR1 is SGDLS, CDR2 YYNGEE, per germline. V dropped 0 bases and J dropped 1 base, with 7 bases sitting between them. The CDR3 runs to 14 residues. The chain's CDR3 is CASSVAQGNTEAFF. The CDR3, as DNA: TGTGCCAGCAGCGTAGCTCAGGGGAACACTGAAGCTTTCTTT.

This chain joins TRBV2 and TRBJ2-5; D is unclear. The germline V gene has CDR1 SNHLY and CDR2 FYNNEI. CDR3 size: 12 residues. The V end was cut by 6 bases, the J end by 3 bases, with 8 bases between. CDR3 sequence: CASRKGEETQYF. CDR3 nucleotides: TGTGCCAGCAGGAAAGGTGAAGAGACCCAGTACTTC.

Only a few counts were recorded for this clonotype. This CDR3 reads CASSHERRDEAFF. CDR3 DNA sequence: TGCGCCAGCAGCCACGAAAGACGAGATGAAGCTTTCTTT. This chain uses TRBV4-3 with TRBJ1-1; unclear D gene. The length of the CDR3 is 13 residues. The V gene lost 3 bases and the J gene lost 7 bases, with 12 bases spanning the gap. The germline V gene has CDR1 LGHNA and CDR2 YSLEER.

This clonotype turned up a few times. The chain combines TRBV7-2 with TRBJ2-5; TRBD2 aligns across 8 bases. The V gene end was trimmed by 2 bases and the J gene end by 5 bases; junction bases not matched to a gene: 4. Looked up from germline, CDR1 is SGHTA and CDR2 is FQGNSA. CDR3 length equals 14 residues. The CDR3 DNA reads as TGTGCCAGCAGCTTAAGGACTAGCCGGGAGACCCAGTACTTC. This translates into CASSLRTSRETQYF.

This clonotype was observed many times. J is TRBJ2-7 and V is TRBV5-1; perhaps TRBD2 as D (6 bases). This CDR3 spans 15 amino acids. The ends were cut back, 0 bases at V and 0 bases at J, with 10 bases in the middle. Germline V CDR1 and CDR2: SGHRS, YFSETQ. CDR3 bases: TGCGCCAGCAGCTTGGCCGGCGGGGACTCCTACGAGCAGTACTTC. It specifies CASSLAGGDSYEQYF.

The CDR3: CASSSTGTGYTF. In DNA, the CDR3 is TGTGCCAGCAGCTCCACAGGGACGGGCTACACCTTC. V gene TRBV7-9 combines with J gene TRBJ1-2; a weak D match, TRBD1 (6 bases). Trimming took 4 bases from V and 8 from J, leaving 11 bases between them. This CDR3 comprises 12 residues. CDR1 and CDR2 (germline): SEHNR, FQNEAQ (reference sequence).

In its sample, this clonotype was seen a few times. The CDR3 loop reads CASSYFAEVYGYTF. The CDR3 nucleotides read TGTGCCAGCAGTTATTTCGCGGAAGTCTATGGCTACACCTTC. V and J are TRBV6-2 or TRBV6-3 and TRBJ1-2; D is ambiguous. The CDR3 extends over 14 amino acids. From germline, CDR1 is MNHEY and CDR2 SVGEGT. With 3 bases removed from V and 4 bases from J, the gap between germline ends came to 12 bases.

The V call is TRBV5-6, the J call TRBJ1-5; D might be TRBD1 (6 bases). In germline, CDR1 is SGHDT, CDR2 YYEEEE. V lost 6 bases and J 5 bases, leaving 21 bases between the germline ends. The CDR3 has 16 residues. In DNA form, the CDR3 reads TGTGCCAGCACCGTGGCGGGGGGCAGTGGATATCAGCCCCAGCATTTT. Encoded protein: CASTVAGGSGYQPQHF.

This clonotype was seen a few times. This chain links TRBV20-1 with TRBJ2-1, with D possibly TRBD2 on 5 matching bases. Trimming cost V 5 bases and J 4 bases, with 12 bases left between them. CDR1 and CDR2 from the germline V gene are DFQATT and SNEGSKA (reference sequence). The length of the CDR3 is 13 residues. CDR3 loop: CSAPLAGYNEQFF. The CDR3 nucleotides are TGCAGTGCTCCTTTGGCGGGTTACAATGAGCAGTTCTTC.